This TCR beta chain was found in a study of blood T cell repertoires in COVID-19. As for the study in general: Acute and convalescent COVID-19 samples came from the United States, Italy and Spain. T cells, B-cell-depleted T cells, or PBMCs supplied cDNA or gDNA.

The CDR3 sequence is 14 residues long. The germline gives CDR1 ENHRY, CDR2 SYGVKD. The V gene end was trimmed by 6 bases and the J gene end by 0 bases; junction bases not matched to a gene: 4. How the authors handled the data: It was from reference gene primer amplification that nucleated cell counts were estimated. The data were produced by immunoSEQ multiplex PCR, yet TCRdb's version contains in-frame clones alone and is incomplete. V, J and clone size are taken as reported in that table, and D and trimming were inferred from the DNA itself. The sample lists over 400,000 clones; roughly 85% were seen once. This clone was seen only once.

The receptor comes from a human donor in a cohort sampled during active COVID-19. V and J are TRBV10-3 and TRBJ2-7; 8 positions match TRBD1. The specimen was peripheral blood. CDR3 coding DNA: TGTGCCATCAGCTCCGGGACAGGCTCCTACGAGCAGTACTTC. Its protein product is CAISSGTGSYEQYF.